Shown below are 6 T cell receptor beta chains from a single sample sequenced in a study of shared clonotypes between healthy human individuals. The repertoire was sequenced with immunoSEQ multiplex PCR; TCRdb's copy has only in-frame clones and lacks some. Of over 2 million clones detected, 85% to 95% appear once; the ten largest clones hold 0.3% to 0.45%. Sequencing used naive CD4+ T cells from PBMCs. Regarding subset: CD45RA+ positively selected. The receptor set was obtained from a man between 18 and 29 years old in good health. Some clones in this sample may be carry-over from other donors' samples.

The chain is built from TRBV5-4 and TRBJ2-1, with D possibly being TRBD2 (6 bases). There are 16 residues in the CDR3. Trimming shortened V by 3 bases and J by 10 bases, and 23 bases separated the two germline ends. Germline V gives CDR1 SGHNT, CDR2 YYREEE (reference sequence). For the CDR3, the DNA is TGTGCCAGCAGCTCGGAACTAGCCTCGGGTCAGGGCGAGCAGTTCTTC. It specifies CASSSELASGQGEQFF.

The rearrangement uses TRBV15 and TRBJ2-1, with D possibly matching TRBD2 (7 bases). V lost 1 base to trimming and J lost 3 bases, with 10 bases between them. Per the germline V gene, CDR1 is LNHNV and CDR2 is YYDKDF (reference sequence). The CDR3 sequence is 15 residues long. This chain's CDR3 is CATSRAGGHYNEQFF. CDR3 sequence (DNA): TGTGCCACCAGCAGAGCGGGGGGACACTACAATGAGCAGTTCTTC.

The rearrangement joins TRBV29-1 to TRBJ2-1; 7 bases agree with TRBD2. The CDR3 is 18 amino acids. J gave up 0 bases and V 6 bases, and 17 bases lay outside the gene matches. Germline V gene lookup returns CDR1 SQVTM and CDR2 ANQGSEA. CDR3 protein: CSVELRGEKQSSYNEQFF. In DNA form, the CDR3 reads TGCAGCGTCGAACTCCGGGGGGAGAAACAAAGCTCCTACAATGAGCAGTTCTTC.

J is TRBJ2-3 and V is TRBV7-6; 7 nucleotides agree with TRBD2. Germline values: CDR1 SGHVS, CDR2 FNYEAQ. The junction had 5 bases not matched to a gene; V was cut back by 5 bases and J by 0 bases. This CDR3 spans 15 amino acids. The CDR3 DNA reads TGTGCCAGCAGCCCACGTAGCGGGAGCACAGATACGCAGTATTTT. As protein: CASSPRSGSTDTQYF.

This chain joins TRBV11-2 and TRBJ2-7; D could derive from TRBD1 or TRBD2 (5 bases each). CDR3 length equals 17 residues. In germline, CDR1 is SGHAT, CDR2 FQNNGV. V was trimmed by 0 bases and J by 3 bases, leaving 18 bases between them. The CDR3 is CASSLDPRGRFVYEQYF. CDR3 bases: TGTGCCAGCAGCTTAGATCCCCGGGGCCGTTTTGTCTACGAGCAGTACTTC.

This CDR3 is CAWRLQGQTYEQYF. CDR3 DNA sequence: TGTGCCTGGAGGTTGCAGGGGCAAACGTACGAGCAGTACTTC. The chain links TRBV30 to TRBJ2-7, with D tentatively TRBD1 (6 bases). Trimming shortened V by 3 bases and J by 4 bases, and 16 bases separated the two germline ends. Germline CDR1 GTSNPN, CDR2 SVGIG (reference sequence). This CDR3 region has 14 residues.